Here is one T cell receptor (beta chain) with its context. Its antigen is still unknown. The sample comes from a study of cytomegalovirus exposure and HLA in healthy donors. 60 Vbeta and 13 Jbeta primers were used in PCR. How the authors handled the data: About 11 million of tens of millions of unique TCR beta chains were shared, per a later count. The table came from immunoSEQ multiplex PCR; TCRdb's copy has only in-frame clones and leaves some out. Clone size and the V and J calls come from that table; the DNA yielded D and trimming. The sample lists 190,000 or so clones, 65% to 85% seen once, with roughly 0.098% in the top ten. The V gene end was trimmed by 5 bases and the J gene end by 2 bases; junction bases not matched to a gene: 13. This CDR3 has 17 residues. CDR1 is SEHNR, CDR2 FQNEAQ, per germline (reference sequence). Study-wide points: V- and J-gene trimming of TCR beta was linked (in a later analysis) to a missense DCLRE1C variant. Some V segments, TRBV6-2 and TRBV6-3 among them, were indistinguishable and were therefore excluded.

The chain employs TRBV7-9 and TRBJ2-3; 7 bases align to TRBD2. Material for sequencing was PBMCs. The receptor comes from a boy younger than 10 in good health and CMV-seronegative. The CDR3 protein is CASSAALLAAFTDTQYF. CDR3 sequence (DNA): TGTGCCAGCAGCGCGGCCCTCCTAGCGGCTTTCACAGATACGCAGTATTTT.